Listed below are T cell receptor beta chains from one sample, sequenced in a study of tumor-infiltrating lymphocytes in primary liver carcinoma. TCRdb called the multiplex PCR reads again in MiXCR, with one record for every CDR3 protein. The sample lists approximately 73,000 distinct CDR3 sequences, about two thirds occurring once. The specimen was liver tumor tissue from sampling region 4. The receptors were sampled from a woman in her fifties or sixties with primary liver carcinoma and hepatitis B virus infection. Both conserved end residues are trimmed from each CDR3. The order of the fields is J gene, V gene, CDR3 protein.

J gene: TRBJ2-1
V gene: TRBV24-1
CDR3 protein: ATEDEANEQF

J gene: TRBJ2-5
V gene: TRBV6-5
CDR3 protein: ASGNTRLQETQY

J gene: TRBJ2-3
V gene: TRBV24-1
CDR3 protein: ATSDSGRSDTQY

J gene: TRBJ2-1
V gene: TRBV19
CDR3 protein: PSMGTSGFYNEQF

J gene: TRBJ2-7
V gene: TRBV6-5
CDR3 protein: ASSRSQGSDQY

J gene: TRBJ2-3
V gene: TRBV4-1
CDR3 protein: ASGQDLTSGSRDTQY

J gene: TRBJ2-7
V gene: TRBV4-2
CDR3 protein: ASSQATGGRLWQY

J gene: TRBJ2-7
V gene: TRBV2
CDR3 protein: ASSGTSAAYEQY

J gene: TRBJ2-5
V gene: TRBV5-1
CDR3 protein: TSSFGLAGILQETHY

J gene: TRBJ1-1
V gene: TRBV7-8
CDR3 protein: ASSLSQGRTETF

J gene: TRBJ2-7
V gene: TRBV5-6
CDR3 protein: ASSLARASGTQHGQY

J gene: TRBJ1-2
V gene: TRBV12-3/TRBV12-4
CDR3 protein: VSSFGRQGDYT

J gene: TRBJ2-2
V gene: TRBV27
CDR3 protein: ASSGFSGELF

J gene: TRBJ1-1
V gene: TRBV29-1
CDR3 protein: SVARGAQNTEAF